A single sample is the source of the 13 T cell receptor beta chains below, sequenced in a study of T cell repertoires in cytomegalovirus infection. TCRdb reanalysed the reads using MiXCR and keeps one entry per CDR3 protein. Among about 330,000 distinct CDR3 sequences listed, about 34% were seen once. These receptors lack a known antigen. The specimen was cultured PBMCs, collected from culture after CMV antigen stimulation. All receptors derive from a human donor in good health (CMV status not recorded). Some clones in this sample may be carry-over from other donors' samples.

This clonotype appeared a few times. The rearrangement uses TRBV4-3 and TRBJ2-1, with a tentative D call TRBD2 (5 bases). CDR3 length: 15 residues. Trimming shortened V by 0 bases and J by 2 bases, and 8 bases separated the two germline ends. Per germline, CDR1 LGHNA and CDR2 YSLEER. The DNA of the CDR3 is TGCGCCAGCAGCCAAGACACTAGGGCCTACAATGAGCAGTTCTTC. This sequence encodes CASSQDTRAYNEQFF.

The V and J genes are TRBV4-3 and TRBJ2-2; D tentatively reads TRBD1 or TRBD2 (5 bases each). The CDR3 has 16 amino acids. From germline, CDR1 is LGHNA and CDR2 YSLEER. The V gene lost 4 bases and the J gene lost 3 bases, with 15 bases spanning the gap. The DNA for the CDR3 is TGCGCCAGCAGCCGAGCCTTTGGGGGTCACACCGGGGAGCTGTTTTTT. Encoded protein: CASSRAFGGHTGELFF.

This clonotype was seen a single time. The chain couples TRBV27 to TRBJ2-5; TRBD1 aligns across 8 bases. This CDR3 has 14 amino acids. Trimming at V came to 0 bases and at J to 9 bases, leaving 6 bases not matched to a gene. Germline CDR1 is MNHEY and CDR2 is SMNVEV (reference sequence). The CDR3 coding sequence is TGTGCCAGCAGTTTATCGAGGTCGGACAGGGCCCAGTACTTC. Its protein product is CASSLSRSDRAQYF.

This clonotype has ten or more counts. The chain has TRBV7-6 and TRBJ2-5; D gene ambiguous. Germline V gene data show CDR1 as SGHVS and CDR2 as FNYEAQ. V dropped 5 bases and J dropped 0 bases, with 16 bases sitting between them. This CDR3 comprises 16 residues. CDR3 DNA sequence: TGTGCCAGCAGCCCTATCGTGGCTAATTACCAAGAGACCCAGTACTTC. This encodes CASSPIVANYQETQYF.

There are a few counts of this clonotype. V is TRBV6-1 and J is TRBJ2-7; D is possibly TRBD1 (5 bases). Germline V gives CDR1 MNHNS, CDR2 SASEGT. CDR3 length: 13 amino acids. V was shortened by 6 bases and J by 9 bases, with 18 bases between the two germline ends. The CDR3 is CASSPNPTVAQYF. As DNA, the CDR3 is TGTGCCAGCAGCCCGAATCCGACAGTGGCGCAGTACTTC.

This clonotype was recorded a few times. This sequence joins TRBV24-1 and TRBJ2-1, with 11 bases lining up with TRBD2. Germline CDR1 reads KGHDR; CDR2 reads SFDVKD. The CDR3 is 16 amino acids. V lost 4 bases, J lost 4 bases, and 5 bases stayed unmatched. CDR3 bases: TGTGCCACCAGTGAACTAGCGGGAGCGCCGTACAATGAGCAGTTCTTC. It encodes CATSELAGAPYNEQFF.

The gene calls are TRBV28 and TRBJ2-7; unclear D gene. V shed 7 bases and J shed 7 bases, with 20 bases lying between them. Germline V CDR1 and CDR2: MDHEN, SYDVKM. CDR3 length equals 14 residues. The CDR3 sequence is CASTSTGEVGEQYF. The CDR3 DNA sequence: TGTGCCAGCACTTCAACTGGGGAAGTAGGGGAGCAGTACTTC.

For the CDR3, the DNA is TGTGCCAGCAGCTTTACGGGACAGGCTGGCGAGCAGTACTTC. Its protein product is CASSFTGQAGEQYF. The chain links TRBV7-2 to TRBJ2-7; 8 positions agree with TRBD1. Trimming took 3 bases from V and 6 from J; bases not matched to a gene: 7. The CDR3 consists of 14 residues. Per germline, CDR1 SGHTA and CDR2 FQGNSA.

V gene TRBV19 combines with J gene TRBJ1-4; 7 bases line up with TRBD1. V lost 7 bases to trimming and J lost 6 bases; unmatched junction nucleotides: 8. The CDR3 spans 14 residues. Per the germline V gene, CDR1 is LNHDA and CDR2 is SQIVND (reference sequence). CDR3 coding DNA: TGTGCCAGTACCATACAGGGGTTTGATGAAAAACTGTTTTTT. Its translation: CASTIQGFDEKLFF.

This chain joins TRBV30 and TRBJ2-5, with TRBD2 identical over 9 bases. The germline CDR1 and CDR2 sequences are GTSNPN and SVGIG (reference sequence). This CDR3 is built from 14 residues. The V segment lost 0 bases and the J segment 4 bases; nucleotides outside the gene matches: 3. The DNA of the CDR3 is TGTGCCTGGAGTGTACTACTAGCGGGAGAGACCCAGTACTTC. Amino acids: CAWSVLLAGETQYF.

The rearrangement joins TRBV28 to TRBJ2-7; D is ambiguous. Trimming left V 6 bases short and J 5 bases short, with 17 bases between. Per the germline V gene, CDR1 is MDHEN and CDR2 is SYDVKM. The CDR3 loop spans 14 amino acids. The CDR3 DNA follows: TGTGCCAGCAGCCCTGGGGAACTTTTACACGAGCAGTACTTC. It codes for CASSPGELLHEQYF. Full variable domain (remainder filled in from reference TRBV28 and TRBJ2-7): DVKVTQSSRYLVKRTGEKVFLECVQDMDHENMFWYRQDPGLGLRLIYFSYDVKMKEKGDIPEGYSVSREKKERFSLILESASTNQTSMYLCASSPGELLHEQYFGPGTRLTVT.

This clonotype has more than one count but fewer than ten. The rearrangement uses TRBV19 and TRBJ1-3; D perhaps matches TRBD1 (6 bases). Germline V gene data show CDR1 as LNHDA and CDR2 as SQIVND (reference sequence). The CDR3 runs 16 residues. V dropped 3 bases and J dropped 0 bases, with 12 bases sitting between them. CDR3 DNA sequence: TGTGCCAGTAGTATTTTACAGGGAACCTCTGGAAACACCATATATTTT. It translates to CASSILQGTSGNTIYF.

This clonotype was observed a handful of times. The CDR3 reads CASSFGTPYNSPLHF. CDR3 coding DNA: TGTGCCAGCAGTTTCGGGACACCATATAATTCACCCCTCCACTTT. V is TRBV12-3 or TRBV12-4 and J is TRBJ1-6; D is possibly TRBD1 (6 bases). Trimming cost V 3 bases and J 4 bases, with 10 bases left between them. CDR3 size: 15 residues.